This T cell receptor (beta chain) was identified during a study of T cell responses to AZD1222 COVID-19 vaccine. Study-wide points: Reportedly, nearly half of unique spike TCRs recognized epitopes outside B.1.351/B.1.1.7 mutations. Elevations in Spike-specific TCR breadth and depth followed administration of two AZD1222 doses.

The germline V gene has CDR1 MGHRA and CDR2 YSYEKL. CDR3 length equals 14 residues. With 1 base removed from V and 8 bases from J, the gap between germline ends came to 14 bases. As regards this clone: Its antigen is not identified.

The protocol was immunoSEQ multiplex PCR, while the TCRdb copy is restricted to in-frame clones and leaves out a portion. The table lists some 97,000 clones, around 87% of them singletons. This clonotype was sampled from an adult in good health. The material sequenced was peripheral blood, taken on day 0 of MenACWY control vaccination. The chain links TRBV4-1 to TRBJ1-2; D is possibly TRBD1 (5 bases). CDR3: CASSQAGGTRGYTF. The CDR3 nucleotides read TGCGCCAGCAGCCAAGCCGGGGGGACTCGGGGCTACACCTTC.